This is a list of T cell receptor beta chains from one sample in a study of radiotherapy plus CTLA-4 blockade in lung cancer. The repertoire was sequenced with immunoSEQ multiplex PCR; TCRdb's copy has only in-frame clones and lacks some. The table has tens of thousands of clones, about four fifths seen once; the top ten hold less than 25%. This sample comprised peripheral blood, obtained from a patient treated with radiotherapy plus ipilimumab. Receptors were obtained from a human donor with non-small cell lung cancer that progressed on radiotherapy plus ipilimumab. The CDR3 runs from the conserved cysteine through the conserved F or W.

V: TRBV9; CDR3: CASSVAGTLFYEQYF
V: TRBV7-3; CDR3: CASSLGLSNSPLHF
V: TRBV19; CDR3: CASSLRGQGTPPIDGNTIYF
V: TRBV5-1; CDR3: CASSLAMTGGTQKLFF
V: TRBV2; CDR3: CASRETGGSFQPQHF
V: TRBV6-5; CDR3: CASSPRAGTYEQYF
V: TRBV7-3; CDR3: CASSLISGDKETQYF
V: TRBV5-6; CDR3: CASSAQLGTKGNTEAFF
V: TRBV7-6; CDR3: CASSSSDRVEFF
V: TRBV6-6; CDR3: CASSARQGGEKLFF
V: TRBV4-2; CDR3: CASSPDSGKKLFF
V: TRBV21-1; CDR3: CASSPQVASGGYNEQFF
V: TRBV10-2; CDR3: CASSESGSRQPQHF
V: TRBV6-4; CDR3: CASSPNGQGAYGYTF
V: TRBV13; CDR3: CASSSRGGRTPDYGYTF
V: TRBV6-1; CDR3: CASSETPLFSYEQYF
V: TRBV9; CDR3: CASSQGGAVRRADTQYF
V: TRBV10-3; CDR3: CAISESRDRTEAFF
V: TRBV9; CDR3: CASSVVGGAIEQFF
V: TRBV6-1; CDR3: CASSEEVGQGAYEQYF
V: TRBV13; CDR3: CASSFRTAGGEQYF
V: TRBV5-4; CDR3: CASSLGGQGSNQPQHF
V: TRBV5-1; CDR3: CASSITGGTTEAFF
V: TRBV6-1; CDR3: CASIKGQSSYEQYF
V: TRBV28; CDR3: CASRKTSGQGGSPLHF
V: TRBV7-9; CDR3: CASSLGSSLPVLTF
V: TRBV12-5; CDR3: CASGSGQEIMGTEAFF
V: TRBV27; CDR3: CASSPRVAGGLNRPDTQYF
V: TRBV18; CDR3: CASSPLGQGRGYEQYF
V: TRBV6-5; CDR3: CASNGGRAAFF
V: TRBV5-1; CDR3: CASSLDGTHSYEQYF
V: TRBV9; CDR3: CASSVGPQETQYF
V: TRBV14; CDR3: CASSQAGGQTLHF
V: TRBV28; CDR3: CASLGRAGANVLTF
V: TRBV7-2; CDR3: CASSLALSGGAGTRSGELFF
V: TRBV5-1; CDR3: CASSKTGGWSDYGYTF
V: TRBV19; CDR3: CASKAQRQETQYF
V: TRBV18; CDR3: CASSRDDMRNTEAFF
V: TRBV5-1; CDR3: CASSLADRLYTDTQYF
V: TRBV10-3; CDR3: CAISESAGQGPQPQHF
V: TRBV6-5; CDR3: CASSIRVGGQETQYF
V: TRBV5-6; CDR3: CASSLDIQGANYGYTF
V: TRBV5-4; CDR3: CASSPTGVPSETQYF
V: TRBV9; CDR3: CASSEQGWMNTEAFF
V: TRBV7-9; CDR3: CASSFGGTTPSTDTQYF
V: TRBV7-9; CDR3: CASSSPDVRAGGYTF
V: TRBV27; CDR3: CASRGGGYEQYF
V: TRBV28; CDR3: CASIAGGSSFF
V: TRBV5-3; CDR3: CARSKASVGARVSTDTQYF
V: TRBV5-1; CDR3: CASSFHKGGPGEQLFF
V: TRBV5-1; CDR3: CASSMGQGARVEKLFF
V: TRBV5-1; CDR3: CASSFVRGLGYEQYF